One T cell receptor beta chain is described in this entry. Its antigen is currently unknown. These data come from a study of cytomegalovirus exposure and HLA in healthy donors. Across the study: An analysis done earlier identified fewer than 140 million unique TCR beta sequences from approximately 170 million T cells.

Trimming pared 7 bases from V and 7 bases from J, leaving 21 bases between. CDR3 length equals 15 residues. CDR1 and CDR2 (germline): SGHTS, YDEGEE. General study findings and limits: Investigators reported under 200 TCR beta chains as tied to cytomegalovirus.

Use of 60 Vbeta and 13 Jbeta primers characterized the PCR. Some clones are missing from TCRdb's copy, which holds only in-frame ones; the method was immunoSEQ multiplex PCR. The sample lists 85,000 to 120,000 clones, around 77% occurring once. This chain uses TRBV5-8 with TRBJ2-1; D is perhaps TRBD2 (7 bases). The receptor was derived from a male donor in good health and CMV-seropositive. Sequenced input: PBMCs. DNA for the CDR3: TGTGCCAGCCGCCTCGGTGTAGGGGGGGATAATGAGCAGTTCTTC. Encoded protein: CASRLGVGGDNEQFF.